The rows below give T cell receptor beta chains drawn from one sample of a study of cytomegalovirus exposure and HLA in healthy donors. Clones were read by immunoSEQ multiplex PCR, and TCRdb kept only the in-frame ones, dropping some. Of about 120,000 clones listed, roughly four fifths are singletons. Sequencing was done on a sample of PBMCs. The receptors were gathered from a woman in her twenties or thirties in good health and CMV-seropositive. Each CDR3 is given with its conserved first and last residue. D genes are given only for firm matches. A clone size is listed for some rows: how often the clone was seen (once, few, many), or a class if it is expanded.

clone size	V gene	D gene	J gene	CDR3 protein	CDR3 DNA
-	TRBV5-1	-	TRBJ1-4	CASSWGGTTNEKLFF	TGCGCCAGCAGCTGGGGGGGGACAACTAATGAAAAACTGTTTTTT
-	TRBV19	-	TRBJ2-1	CASSITRPVDEQFF	TGTGCCAGTAGTATAACCAGGCCCGTGGATGAGCAGTTCTTC
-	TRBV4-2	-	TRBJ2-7	CASSQESRGVYEQYF	TGTGCCAGCAGCCAAGAGTCGCGCGGGGTCTACGAGCAGTACTTC
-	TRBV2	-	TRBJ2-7	CASQALYEQYF	TGTGCCAGTCAAGCCCTCTACGAGCAGTACTTC
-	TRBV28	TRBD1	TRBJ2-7	CASSETGFEQYF	TGTGCCAGCAGTGAGACAGGGTTCGAGCAGTACTTC
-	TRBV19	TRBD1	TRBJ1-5	CASSVGTGVSNQPQHF	TGTGCCAGTAGTGTGGGGACAGGGGTTAGCAATCAGCCCCAGCATTTT
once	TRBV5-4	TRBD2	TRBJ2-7	CASSLERGGYEQYF	TGTGCCAGCAGCTTGGAGCGGGGGGGCTACGAGCAGTACTTC
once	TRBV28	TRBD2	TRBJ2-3	CASTVPGLAGANTDTQYF	TGTGCCAGCACCGTCCCGGGACTAGCGGGGGCGAACACAGATACGCAGTATTTT
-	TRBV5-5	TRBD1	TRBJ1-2	CASSWTGKGGYTF	TGTGCCAGTAGCTGGACAGGGAAGGGAGGCTACACCTTC
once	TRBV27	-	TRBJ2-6	CASTPLLGSGANVLTF	TGTGCCAGCACTCCACTCCTAGGCTCTGGGGCCAACGTCCTGACTTTC
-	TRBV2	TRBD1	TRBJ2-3	CASQGQGGDTQYF	TGTGCCAGCCAGGGACAGGGGGGGGATACGCAGTATTTT
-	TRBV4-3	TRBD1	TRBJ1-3	CASSQNRDRDLHTIYF	TGCGCCAGCAGCCAGAACCGGGACAGGGACCTGCACACCATATATTTT
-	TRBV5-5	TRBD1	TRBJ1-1	CASRDRVALDEAFF	TGTGCCAGCCGGGACAGGGTTGCCCTAGATGAAGCTTTCTTT
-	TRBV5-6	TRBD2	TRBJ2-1	CASSLRLAGGLDEQFF	TGTGCCAGCAGCTTGAGACTAGCGGGGGGTTTGGATGAGCAGTTCTTC
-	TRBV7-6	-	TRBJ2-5	CASSLAASSQETQYF	TGTGCCAGCAGCTTGGCAGCTAGTTCCCAAGAGACCCAGTACTTC
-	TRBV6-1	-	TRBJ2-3	CASSDLYGVPTDTQYF	TGTGCCAGCAGTGACCTCTACGGGGTACCCACAGATACGCAGTATTTT
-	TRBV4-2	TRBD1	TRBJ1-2	CASSQEGTGGSYGYTF	TGTGCCAGCAGCCAAGAAGGGACAGGGGGCAGCTATGGCTACACCTTC
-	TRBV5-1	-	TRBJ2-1	CASSLSGGHNEQFF	TGCGCCAGCAGCTTATCCGGGGGGCACAATGAGCAGTTCTTC
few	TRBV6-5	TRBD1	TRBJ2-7	CASKGQGLYEQYF	TGTGCCAGCAAGGGACAGGGTCTCTACGAGCAGTACTTC
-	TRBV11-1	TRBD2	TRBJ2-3	CASSLIPGGPQNTQYF	TGTGCCAGCAGCTTAATTCCGGGGGGGCCGCAGAATACGCAGTATTTT
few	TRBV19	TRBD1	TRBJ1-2	CASTADRGLYGYTF	TGTGCCAGTACCGCGGACAGGGGTCTATATGGCTACACCTTC
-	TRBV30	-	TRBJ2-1	CAWSPSPGLQEQFF	TGTGCCTGGAGTCCGAGCCCAGGGTTGCAGGAGCAGTTCTTC
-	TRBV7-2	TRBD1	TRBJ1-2	CASSPGGPGASYTF	TGTGCCAGCAGCCCAGGGGGGCCGGGAGCAAGCTACACCTTC
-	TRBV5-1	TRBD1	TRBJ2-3	CASSPPLGQGSDTQYF	TGCGCCAGCAGCCCACCTTTGGGACAGGGGTCAGATACGCAGTATTTT
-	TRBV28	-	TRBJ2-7	CASSFHPRGYEQYF	TGTGCCAGCAGTTTTCACCCAAGGGGGTACGAGCAGTACTTC
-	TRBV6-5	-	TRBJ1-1	CASRARRGNTEAFF	TGTGCCAGCAGAGCTAGGCGAGGGAACACTGAAGCTTTCTTT
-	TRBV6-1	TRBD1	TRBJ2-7	CASRRDRVGEQYF	TGTGCCAGCCGGAGGGACAGGGTGGGTGAGCAGTACTTC
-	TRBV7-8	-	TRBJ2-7	CASSLFQGSSYEQYF	TGTGCCAGCAGCTTATTCCAGGGAAGCTCCTACGAGCAGTACTTC
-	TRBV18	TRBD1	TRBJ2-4	CASKGQGADIQYF	TGTGCCAGCAAGGGACAGGGGGCGGACATTCAGTACTTC
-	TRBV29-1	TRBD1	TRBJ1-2	CSVGQVINYGYTF	TGCAGCGTCGGACAGGTTATTAACTATGGCTACACCTTC
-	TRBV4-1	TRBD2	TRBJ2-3	CASSQVLAGVLIDTQYF	TGCGCCAGCAGCCAAGTCCTAGCGGGGGTCTTAATAGATACGCAGTATTTT
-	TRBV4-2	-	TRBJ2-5	CASSRGAQETQYF	TGTGCCAGCAGTCGGGGGGCCCAAGAGACCCAGTACTTC
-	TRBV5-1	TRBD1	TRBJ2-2	CASTRTGGPGELFF	TGCGCCAGCACCCGGACAGGGGGCCCCGGGGAGCTGTTTTTT
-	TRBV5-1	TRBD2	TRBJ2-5	CASSLGLAGGLGETQYF	TGCGCCAGCAGCCTGGGACTAGCGGGGGGGCTGGGGGAGACCCAGTACTTC
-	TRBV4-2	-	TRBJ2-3	CASGPGGGVSTDTQYF	TGTGCCAGCGGCCCCGGAGGTGGCGTAAGCACAGATACGCAGTATTTT
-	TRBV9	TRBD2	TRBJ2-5	CASSPRLAGAQETQYF	TGTGCCAGCAGCCCCAGACTAGCGGGGGCCCAAGAGACCCAGTACTTC
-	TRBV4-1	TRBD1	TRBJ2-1	CASSPYRGSSYNEQFF	TGCGCCAGCAGCCCCTACAGGGGGAGCTCCTACAATGAGCAGTTCTTC
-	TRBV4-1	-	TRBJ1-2	CASSQGLNYGYTF	TGCGCCAGCAGCCAAGGTCTGAACTATGGCTACACCTTC
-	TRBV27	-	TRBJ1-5	CASSRGGSLSNQPQHF	TGTGCCAGCAGTCGGGGGGGGTCTTTAAGCAATCAGCCCCAGCATTTT
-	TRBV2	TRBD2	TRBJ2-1	CASSEGSGGNEQFF	TGTGCCAGCAGTGAGGGTAGCGGGGGCAATGAGCAGTTCTTC
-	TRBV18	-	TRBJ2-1	CASSPGSYNEQFF	TGTGCCAGCTCACCAGGCAGCTACAATGAGCAGTTCTTC
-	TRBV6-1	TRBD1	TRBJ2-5	CASRDDRGRETQYF	TGTGCCAGCAGAGACGACAGGGGCAGGGAGACCCAGTACTTC
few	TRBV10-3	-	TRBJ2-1	CAISRAGSSEQFF	TGTGCCATCAGCCGAGCAGGGTCAAGTGAGCAGTTCTTC
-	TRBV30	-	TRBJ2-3	CAWSVPGDTQYF	TGTGCCTGGAGTGTACCGGGAGATACGCAGTATTTT
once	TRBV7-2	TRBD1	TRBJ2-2	CASSLAVAGGTGELFF	TGTGCCAGCAGCTTAGCTGTCGCAGGGGGAACCGGGGAGCTGTTTTTT
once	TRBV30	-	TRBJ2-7	CAWSVRGPEQYF	TGTGCCTGGAGTGTACGTGGGCCCGAGCAGTACTTC
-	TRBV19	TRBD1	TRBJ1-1	CASSTGTGRLDTEAFF	TGTGCCAGTAGTACCGGGACAGGGCGTTTGGACACTGAAGCTTTCTTT
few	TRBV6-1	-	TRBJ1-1	CASSEGGDEAFF	TGTGCCAGCAGTGAAGGGGGAGATGAAGCTTTCTTT
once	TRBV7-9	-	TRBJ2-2	CASSLVIGELFF	TGTGCCAGCAGCTTAGTTATCGGGGAGCTGTTTTTT
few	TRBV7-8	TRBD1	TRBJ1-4	CASSLVWTGDEKLFF	TGTGCCAGCAGCTTAGTTTGGACAGGGGATGAAAAACTGTTTTTT
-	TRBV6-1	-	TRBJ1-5	CASSERTGSRQPPQHF	TGTGCCAGCAGCGAACGAACAGGGTCTAGGCAACCGCCCCAGCATTTT
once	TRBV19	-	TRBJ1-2	CASKGSNLYGYTF	TGTGCCAGTAAAGGGAGCAACCTTTATGGCTACACCTTC
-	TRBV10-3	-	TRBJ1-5	CAISESTTVNQPQHF	TGTGCCATCAGTGAGTCGACGACAGTCAATCAGCCCCAGCATTTT